This entry describes one T cell receptor beta chain. The sample is drawn from a study of PD-L1 blockade in urothelial cancer. Study-level background: Blood underwent analysis 3 weeks (second dose) and 6 weeks after treatment began.

V shed 5 bases, J shed 3 bases, and the junction held 10 bases outside the gene matches. The CDR3 length is 17 residues. Germline V gene data show CDR1 as SGHDN and CDR2 as FVKESK. The authors spiked synthetic TCR analog templates into each PCR. TCRdb keeps only in-frame clones here, not all; method: immunoSEQ multiplex PCR. The top ten clones hold 3% to 4.5% of a sample with 40,000 or so clones, around 79% of them seen once. The chain joins TRBV14 to TRBJ2-3; 11 bases align to TRBD2. The specimen comprised PBMCs, sampled around atezolizumab (anti-PD-L1) treatment. This receptor was taken from a man between 65 and 80 years old with urothelial cancer. The CDR3 DNA reads TGTGCCAGCAGCGCCCGACTAGCGGGGCCGGGGACAGATACGCAGTATTTT. It yields the protein CASSARLAGPGTDTQYF.